The sequence of this T cell receptor beta chain was determined in a study of blood T cell repertoires in COVID-19. Per the original data handling: Amplifying reference gene primers gave estimates of nucleated cell counts. Method: immunoSEQ multiplex PCR; TCRdb's copy keeps in-frame clones and lacks some. V, J and clone size reflect that table, while D and trimming were determined from the DNA. The sample holds about 190,000 clones, 65% to 85% seen once. Participants were aged 18 to 89 years from approximately 25 US areas. Participant reports of clinical history set cohort assignment. Cohort 3 donors counted as recovered after two negative PCRs, clearance, or resolved symptoms. This clone occurred once. Other DNA sequences in this sample translate to the same CDR3. The CDR3 is made up of 14 amino acids. V shed 1 base and J shed 1 base, with 7 bases lying between them. Germline V CDR1 and CDR2: SGHVS, FQNEAQ.

The sequence was collected from a woman aged 25 to 39 who had recovered from COVID-19. The sample was PBMCs or T cells enriched from blood (not recorded which). The V gene is TRBV7-8, the J gene TRBJ1-1; TRBD1 is a possible D gene (5 bases). In DNA form, the CDR3 reads TGTGCCAGCAGCTTAGTGGGGGGGAACACTGAAGCTTTCTTT. Translating it yields CASSLVGGNTEAFF. The entire variable domain, with the rest obtained from reference TRBV7-8 and TRBJ1-1, is as follows: GAGVSQSPRYKVAKRGQDVALRCDPISGHVSLFWYQQALGQGPEFLTYFQNEAQLDKSGLPSDRFFAERPEGSVSTLKIQRTQQEDSAVYLCASSLVGGNTEAFFGQGTRLTVV.